This record looks at one TCR beta chain sequence and its context. Its antigen remains unidentified. The source of the sample is a study of T-cell reconstitution after alpha-beta-depleted transplantation in children. Broader study findings: Where alpha-beta T cells came from about two months after transplant was reportedly several hundred expanded graft clones. Newly made T cells mostly supplied T-cell counts and diversity one year after transplant. After transplant, high TCRbeta diversity at day 60 in some patients arose from surviving recipient T cells and thymic progenitors.

Using unique molecular identifiers, the investigators prepared the TCRbeta library. TCRdb independently ran MiXCR on the PCR reads; one entry per CDR3 protein. The sample shows nearly 350,000 distinct CDR3 sequences, about a sixth of them seen only once. Trimming removed 2 bases at V and 8 bases at J, with 12 bases between. There are 14 residues in the CDR3. Germline-derived CDR1 and CDR2 are MNHEY and SVGAGI. This chain links TRBV6-5 with TRBJ2-2; D is tentatively TRBD1 or TRBD2 (6 bases each). Sequencing used PBMCs, mostly from graft donor cells, obtained 360 days after TCRalphabeta/CD19-depleted stem cell transplant. The sequence derives from a male patient aged 2 to 9 who had a stem cell transplant for acute lymphoblastic leukemia, so the T cells may come from the graft donor. This chain's CDR3 is CASSYGWGAGELFF. The CDR3 bases are TGTGCCAGCAGTTACGGATGGGGGGCTGGGGAGCTGTTTTTT.